Sequencing of this T cell receptor beta chain was carried out in a study of OX40 agonist ivuxolimab in advanced cancers. For the study at large: Each patient was given ivuxolimab into a vein every 2 weeks, at 0.01 to 10 mg/kg. At around 83% male, the cohort had a mean age of 60 years, ranging from 23 to 79. Study-level points and caveats: CD8+ T cells were the subset that, on average, had more expanded clones than CD4+.

This CDR3 contains 16 residues. From germline, CDR1 is MGHRA and CDR2 YSYEKL. V lost 0 bases and J 0 bases, leaving 9 bases between the germline ends. Concerning this clone: Its antigen is unidentified.

The protocol was immunoSEQ multiplex PCR, while the TCRdb copy is restricted to in-frame clones and leaves out a portion. The table has more than 15,000 clones, roughly 85% seen once; the top ten hold roughly 13%. Prior autoimmune disease or systemic immunosuppression barred patients. This clonotype was sampled from an adult with an advanced solid tumor such as melanoma, head and neck, liver or kidney cancer. The chain combines TRBV4-1 with TRBJ1-3; no clear D gene. The sample here was CD4+ or CD8+ T cells sorted from blood, taken in a trial of the OX40 agonist ivuxolimab. The CDR3 is CASSQDQFLSGNTIYF. CDR3 DNA sequence: TGCGCCAGCAGCCAAGATCAGTTCCTCTCTGGAAACACCATATATTTT.